A selection of T cell receptor beta chains follows, all from one sample in a study of blood T cell repertoires in COVID-19. TCRdb's copy holds only in-frame clones and misses some; the assay was immunoSEQ multiplex PCR. The top ten clones hold approximately 1.5% of a sample with around 130,000 clones, almost 85% of them seen once. Sequences were obtained from peripheral blood. These receptors were obtained from a man between 60 and 75 years old with acute or convalescent COVID-19. Both conserved end residues are part of each CDR3. Fields, in order: clone size, J gene, D gene, V gene, CDR3 protein, CDR3 DNA. D genes are given only for firm matches. Clone size is stated in some rows and not others, as once, few, many or a class when expanded.

.	TRBJ1-5	.	TRBV12-5	CASGLNQPQHF	TGTGCTAGTGGCCTCAATCAGCCCCAGCATTTT
few	TRBJ2-2	TRBD1	TRBV7-3	CASSVQGTGELFF	TGTGCCAGCAGCGTACAGGGGACCGGGGAGCTGTTTTTT
.	TRBJ1-1	.	TRBV23-1	CASSQSGIWTEAFF	TGCGCCAGCAGTCAATCCGGGATATGGACTGAAGCTTTCTTT
.	TRBJ2-2	.	TRBV11-2	CASSYRTGELFF	TGTGCCAGCAGCTACAGGACCGGGGAGCTGTTTTTT
once	TRBJ1-2	TRBD1	TRBV5-6	CASSYGQAYGYTF	TGTGCCAGCAGCTATGGACAGGCGTATGGCTACACCTTC
.	TRBJ2-3	TRBD2	TRBV18	CASSPGSTSWADTQYF	TGTGCCAGCTCACCAGGGTCGACTAGCTGGGCAGATACGCAGTATTTT
.	TRBJ2-5	.	TRBV5-1	CASSFGDFQETQYF	TGCGCCAGCAGCTTTGGGGACTTCCAAGAGACCCAGTACTTC
.	TRBJ2-7	TRBD2	TRBV3-1/TRBV3-2	CASSQGLAGFYEQYF	TGTGCCAGCAGCCAAGGACTAGCGGGCTTTTACGAGCAGTACTTC
.	TRBJ1-2	.	TRBV3-1/TRBV3-2	CASSPGQHLGYTF	TGTGCCAGCAGCCCCGGACAGCACCTGGGCTACACCTTC
.	TRBJ2-6	.	TRBV15	CATSRDRVSGSGANVLTF	TGTGCCACCAGCAGAGATCGCGTATCGGGCTCTGGGGCCAACGTCCTGACTTTC
.	TRBJ2-3	.	TRBV9	CASSVARVSTDTQYF	TGTGCCAGCAGCGTAGCCAGGGTTAGCACAGATACGCAGTATTTT
.	TRBJ2-5	TRBD2	TRBV7-3	CASSRGGQETQYF	TGTGCCAGCAGTCGCGGGGGGCAAGAGACCCAGTACTTC
.	TRBJ2-1	TRBD1	TRBV10-3	CAISVTGGIRNEQFF	TGTGCCATCAGTGTAACAGGGGGCATTCGGAATGAGCAGTTCTTC
.	TRBJ2-7	.	TRBV12-3/TRBV12-4	CASSVRGSYEQYF	TGTGCCAGCAGTGTTCGGGGATCCTACGAGCAGTACTTC
.	TRBJ1-5	TRBD1	TRBV29-1	CSVAEGQGYNQPQHF	TGCAGCGTAGCCGAAGGACAGGGGTACAATCAGCCCCAGCATTTT
few	TRBJ2-1	TRBD2	TRBV5-6	CASSVTGLVTNEQFF	TGTGCCAGCAGCGTTACGGGACTAGTAACGAATGAGCAGTTCTTC
.	TRBJ2-5	TRBD2	TRBV19	CASSWGTSGNLYQETQYF	TGTGCCAGTAGTTGGGGGACTAGCGGTAACCTGTACCAAGAGACCCAGTACTTC
.	TRBJ1-3	TRBD1	TRBV6-1	CASSDRTGLDSGNTIYF	TGTGCCAGCAGTGATCGGACAGGGCTCGACTCTGGAAACACCATATATTTT
.	TRBJ1-5	.	TRBV24-1	CATRSGGNQPQHF	TGTGCCACCCGCTCCGGGGGCAATCAGCCCCAGCATTTT
.	TRBJ2-1	TRBD2	TRBV5-1	CASRLELASSYNEQFF	TGCGCCAGCAGGCTGGAACTAGCGAGCTCCTACAATGAGCAGTTCTTC
.	TRBJ2-1	.	TRBV7-2	CASTSYNEQFF	TGTGCCAGTACTAGCTACAATGAGCAGTTCTTC
.	TRBJ1-2	.	TRBV6-5	CASSYSFTGGGYTF	TGTGCCAGCAGTTACTCGTTTACCGGGGGTGGCTACACCTTC
.	TRBJ2-6	.	TRBV24-1	CATSVLDRSSGANVLTF	TGTGCCACCAGTGTCCTGGACAGATCTTCCGGGGCCAACGTCCTGACTTTC
.	TRBJ1-4	TRBD1	TRBV5-1	CASRGTEGTNEKLFF	TGCGCCAGCAGGGGGACAGAAGGGACTAATGAAAAACTGTTTTTT
.	TRBJ2-2	TRBD2	TRBV19	CASSLLTSGRGRAGELFF	TGTGCCAGTAGTCTCCTGACTAGCGGGAGAGGTCGGGCCGGGGAGCTGTTTTTT
.	TRBJ1-1	.	TRBV6-1	CASSERTGGWRTEAFF	TGTGCCAGCAGTGAACGGACGGGGGGATGGAGGACTGAAGCTTTCTTT
.	TRBJ2-3	.	TRBV7-8	CASSLVTGQSTDTQYF	TGTGCCAGCAGCTTAGTGACAGGCCAAAGCACAGATACGCAGTATTTT
once	TRBJ1-3	.	TRBV27	CASSLGPRGFTIYF	TGTGCCAGCAGTTTGGGTCCCAGGGGCTTCACCATATATTTT
.	TRBJ2-1	TRBD2	TRBV7-2	CASSLSEAGRGSEQFF	TGTGCCAGCAGCTTATCCGAAGCGGGAAGAGGCTCTGAGCAGTTCTTC
.	TRBJ1-4	TRBD1	TRBV18	CASSPGTGGATNEKLFF	TGTGCCAGCTCACCTGGGACAGGGGGTGCAACTAATGAAAAACTGTTTTTT
.	TRBJ2-3	TRBD2	TRBV6-4	CASSASLAGGGTDTQYF	TGTGCCAGCAGTGCATCACTAGCGGGAGGAGGGACAGATACGCAGTATTTT
once	TRBJ2-7	TRBD2	TRBV6-5	CASSSLGGAGHEQYF	TGTGCCAGCAGTTCCCTCGGGGGGGCCGGACACGAGCAGTACTTC
.	TRBJ2-7	TRBD2	TRBV10-3	CAISGGTSGQGYEQYF	TGTGCCATCAGTGGGGGGACTAGCGGGCAGGGTTACGAGCAGTACTTC
.	TRBJ1-2	TRBD1	TRBV3-1/TRBV3-2	CASSHGGGGGYTF	TGTGCCAGCAGCCACGGAGGAGGGGGCGGCTACACCTTC
once	TRBJ1-1	.	TRBV25-1	CASSEFWQVNAEAFF	TGTGCCAGCAGTGAATTCTGGCAGGTTAACGCTGAAGCTTTCTTT
.	TRBJ1-2	.	TRBV6-6	CASTLGAALYGYTF	TGTGCCAGCACCTTGGGGGCAGCCCTCTATGGCTACACCTTC
.	TRBJ2-1	TRBD2	TRBV27	CASSAGLAGGPVYNEQFF	TGTGCCAGCAGTGCAGGACTAGCGGGAGGGCCGGTCTACAATGAGCAGTTCTTC
.	TRBJ1-6	.	TRBV3-1/TRBV3-2	CASSQDRGPRSYNSPLHF	TGTGCCAGCAGCCAAGACAGGGGACCGCGCTCCTATAATTCACCCCTCCACTTT
.	TRBJ1-1	.	TRBV2	CASSRGGGKEKTEAFF	TGTGCCAGCTCCCGGGGCGGGGGTAAAGAGAAAACTGAAGCTTTCTTT
.	TRBJ1-1	TRBD1	TRBV27	CASRPTGGTEAFF	TGTGCCAGCAGACCGACAGGGGGCACTGAAGCTTTCTTT
.	TRBJ2-7	.	TRBV20-1	CSASSISGRHEQYF	TGCAGTGCTAGTTCCATATCGGGGAGACACGAGCAGTACTTC
.	TRBJ1-1	TRBD1	TRBV2	CASSEVRQGATEAFF	TGTGCCAGCAGTGAAGTGCGACAGGGGGCCACTGAAGCTTTCTTT
.	TRBJ2-1	.	TRBV2	CASRIEGGGDYNEQFF	TGTGCCAGCAGGATTGAGGGTGGAGGAGACTACAATGAGCAGTTCTTC
.	TRBJ2-1	.	TRBV6-5	CASTPWPRNEQFF	TGTGCCAGCACTCCCTGGCCCCGCAATGAGCAGTTCTTC